This entry concerns a single T cell receptor beta chain. The antigen it binds to is not known. Base quality data are lacking; no much larger clone is found one base away. V has 3 bases trimmed and J has 2 bases trimmed; junction bases matching no gene number 3. The germline V gene (reference sequence) yields MNHEY for CDR1 and SMNVEV for CDR2. The CDR3 spans 15 residues, from the cysteine through the phenylalanine. The only DNA kept is the CDR3, 45 bases in frame from the first base. The record originates from a study of technical replicates of blood from a few donors listed by TCRdb under 2017. Libraries were built with the immunoSEQ multiplex PCR assay. TCRdb's version of the immuneACCESS table is confined to in-frame rearrangements and falls short of the full clone set. An unresolved V gene accounts for under half of the shortfall where checked; the remainder is of unknown origin. The sample table holds 76,000 or so clones, of which roughly nine tenths were seen once. Together, the top ten hold less than 0.3% of the sample.

Material: T cells isolated from PBMCs. The sequence links TRBV27 to TRBJ2-7; 11 central nucleotides agree with TRBD1. This receptor was taken from a human donor in good health. The nucleotide sequence is given as TGTGCCAGCAGTTTGTGGACAGGGGGCACCTACGAGCAGTACTTC. Its protein reads: CASSLWTGGTYEQYF.